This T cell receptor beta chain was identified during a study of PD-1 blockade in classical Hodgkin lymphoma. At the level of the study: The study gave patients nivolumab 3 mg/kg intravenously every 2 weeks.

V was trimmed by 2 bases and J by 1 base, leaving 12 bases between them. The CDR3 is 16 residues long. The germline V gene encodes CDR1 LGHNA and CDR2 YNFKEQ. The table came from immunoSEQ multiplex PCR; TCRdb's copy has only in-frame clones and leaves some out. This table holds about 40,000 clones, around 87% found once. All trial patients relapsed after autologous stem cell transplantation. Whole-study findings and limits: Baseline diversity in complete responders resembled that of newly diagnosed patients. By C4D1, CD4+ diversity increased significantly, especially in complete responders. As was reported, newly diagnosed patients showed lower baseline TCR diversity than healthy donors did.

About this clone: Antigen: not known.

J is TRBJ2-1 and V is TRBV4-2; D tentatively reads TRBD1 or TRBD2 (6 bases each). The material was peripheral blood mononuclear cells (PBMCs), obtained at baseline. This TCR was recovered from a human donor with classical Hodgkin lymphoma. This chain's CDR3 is CASSQKRGVSYNEQFF. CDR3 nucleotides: TGTGCCAGCAGCCAAAAGAGGGGGGTGTCCTACAATGAGCAGTTCTTC.